A single sample gave rise to the 15 T cell receptor beta chains below, sequenced in a study of patients and donors after allogeneic stem cell transplantation. TCRdb analysed the RT-PCR reads with MiXCR anew, one entry per CDR3 protein. The sample holds 84,000 or so distinct CDR3 sequences; about 48% are singletons and the top ten take 61%. Sample: blood, either unsorted or a sorted T cell fraction (not recorded which). The origin of the receptors is a human donor who was either an allogeneic HSCT recipient or a stem cell or donor lymphocyte infusion donor (not recorded which). It is not recorded whose cells these are; they may come from a transplant donor.

The V gene is TRBV12-3 or TRBV12-4, the J gene TRBJ1-4, with 7 bases aligning to TRBD1. J lost 7 bases, V lost 6 bases, and 11 bases had no gene match. This CDR3 is built from 15 residues. CDR3 in DNA: TGTGCCAGCAGGACAACAGGGGAAGTTCGTGAAAAACTGTTTTTT. It is translated as CASRTTGEVREKLFF.

The chain has TRBV7-3 and TRBJ1-3, with D unresolved. The CDR3 contains 17 residues. Trimming took off 2 bases at V and 3 bases at J, with 17 bases between the two ends. Germline V gene data show CDR1 as SGHTA and CDR2 as FQGTGA. CDR3 region: CASSLYDATSSGNTIYF. The CDR3 DNA is TGTGCCAGCAGCTTATATGACGCTACCTCAAGTGGAAACACCATATATTTT.

The chain uses TRBV7-2 and TRBJ1-1; 9 bases line up with TRBD1. Losses at the gene ends were 5 bases for V and 3 bases for J; bases not matched to a gene: 4. The CDR3 spans 14 residues. Germline CDR1 reads SGHTA; CDR2 reads FQGNSA. The CDR3 loop reads CASSGGTGYTEAFF. In DNA form, the CDR3 reads TGTGCCAGCAGCGGGGGGACAGGGTACACTGAAGCTTTCTTT.

This clonotype was picked up a small number of times. The CDR3 region has the DNA TGTGCCAGCAGTTCCAGGACACAGGGGGCCGGAGAAGCTTTCTTT. This sequence encodes CASSSRTQGAGEAFF. The rearrangement joins TRBV12-3 or TRBV12-4 to TRBJ1-1; 9 nucleotides match TRBD1. CDR3 length: 15 amino acids. The ends lost 4 bases at V and 8 bases at J; junction bases unmatched: 11.

As concerns this clonotype: The junction does not match germline at one end; this may be a read error. The chain carries TRBV9 and TRBJ1-3, with D hard to call. Germline V gene data show CDR1 as SGDLS and CDR2 as YYNGEE. The CDR3 runs 12 residues. The CDR3 loop is CASSSSGNTVYF. In DNA, the CDR3 is TGTGCCAGTTCCAGCTCTGGAAACACCGTATATTTT.

The CDR3 DNA sequence: TGTGCCAGCAGGAACCTATTTAGCGGAAGCACAGATACGCAGTATTTT. This gives the protein CASRNLFSGSTDTQYF. The chain employs TRBV7-8 and TRBJ2-3, with D perhaps TRBD2 (6 bases). The CDR3 totals 16 residues. V lost 6 bases and J 0 bases, leaving 16 bases between the germline ends. Germline V lookup: CDR1 SGHVS, CDR2 FQNEAQ.

This clonotype was observed a few times. The chain has TRBV12-3 or TRBV12-4 and TRBJ1-5; 8 nucleotides align to TRBD1. The CDR3 runs to 15 residues. Trimming removed 1 base from V and 7 bases from J; junction bases left unmatched: 6. As DNA, the CDR3 is TGTGCCAGCAGTTTAGGACAGGGGCTTTTACAGCCCCAGCATTTT. Amino acids: CASSLGQGLLQPQHF.

The chain recombines TRBV28 with TRBJ1-3; unclear D gene. CDR3 length: 16 residues. V was shortened by 2 bases and J by 0 bases, with 11 bases between the two germline ends. Germline CDR1 is MDHEN and CDR2 is SYDVKM. CDR3 DNA sequence: TGTGCCAGCAGTTTAACCGGGGTCCCCTCTGGAAACACCATATATTTT. As protein: CASSLTGVPSGNTIYF.

The gene calls are TRBV29-1 and TRBJ2-5; D may correspond to TRBD1 or TRBD2 (5 bases each). Germline loops: CDR1 SQVTM, CDR2 ANQGSEA. Trimming removed 4 bases from V and 3 bases from J, with 12 bases in between. CDR3 size: 13 residues. As DNA, the CDR3 is TGCAGCGTTGTTGGGGGAACTAAAGAGACCCAGTACTTC. This sequence encodes CSVVGGTKETQYF.

A few counts support this clonotype. The rearrangement joins TRBV4-3 to TRBJ1-2; maybe TRBD1 (5 bases). Looked up from germline, CDR1 is LGHNA and CDR2 is YSLEER. Trimming shortened V by 5 bases and J by 5 bases, and 18 bases separated the two germline ends. This CDR3 spans 15 amino acids. The CDR3 nucleotides are TGCGCCAGCAGCGCTTCCGGGACGGTTCATTATGGCTACACCTTC. This codes for CASSASGTVHYGYTF.

This clonotype was seen more than once but under ten times. The chain employs TRBV20-1 and TRBJ1-5, with a weak D call TRBD1 (5 bases). Germline loops: CDR1 DFQATT, CDR2 SNEGSKA (reference sequence). This CDR3 spans 15 amino acids. V was cut by 0 bases and J by 3 bases, with 12 bases left in between. The CDR3 bases are TGCAGTGCTAGAGATCGGGGCAGAGTCAATCAGCCCCAGCATTTT. This gives the protein CSARDRGRVNQPQHF.

The chain has TRBV12-3 or TRBV12-4 and TRBJ1-5; D is possibly TRBD1 (6 bases). V gave up 6 bases and J gave up 0 bases, with 12 bases separating them. The CDR3 is 15 residues long. CDR3 nucleotide sequence: TGTGCCAGCAGAGGGACAAGTTTTAGCAATCAGCCCCAGCATTTT. Protein product: CASRGTSFSNQPQHF.

The genes are TRBV5-1 and TRBJ2-1, with D perhaps matching TRBD2 (6 bases). The CDR3 extends over 15 amino acids. V lost 4 bases, J lost 2 bases, and 13 bases lay in between. CDR1 is SGHRS, CDR2 YFSETQ, per germline. CDR3 residues: CASSPELATYNEQFF. Written as DNA, the CDR3 is TGCGCCAGCAGCCCAGAACTAGCCACCTACAATGAGCAGTTCTTC.

This sequence joins TRBV4-2 and TRBJ1-1; D might be TRBD1 (6 bases). CDR3 length: 16 amino acids. V was clipped by 0 bases and J by 6 bases, with 17 bases between them. Germline V gene data show CDR1 as LGHNA and CDR2 as YNFKEQ. The CDR3 DNA follows: TGTGCCAGCAGCCAAGAAAGATACAGGGAAAGTTCTGAAGCTTTCTTT. Residues: CASSQERYRESSEAFF.

V usage is TRBV12-3 or TRBV12-4 and J usage is TRBJ1-3; no clear D gene. Trimming took off 6 bases at V and 1 base at J, with 10 bases between the two ends. This CDR3 comprises 14 residues. CDR3 loop: CASSLLASGNTIYF. CDR3 bases: TGTGCCAGCAGCTTATTAGCGTCTGGAAACACCATATATTTT.